Listed below are T cell receptor beta chains from one sample, sequenced in a study of blood T cell repertoires in COVID-19. The repertoire was sequenced with immunoSEQ multiplex PCR; TCRdb's copy has only in-frame clones and lacks some. The data contain about 400,000 clones, 88% of them seen just once; the ten biggest clones take up roughly 2%. Specimen: PBMCs or T cells enriched from blood (not recorded which). Source of these receptors: a woman aged 40-49 years with acute COVID-19. Each CDR3 is given with its conserved first and last residue. Each record gives: V gene, J gene, CDR3 protein.

TRBV15	TRBJ2-2	CATRYDRGPAGELFF
TRBV30	TRBJ1-5	CAWSEGADQPQHF
TRBV27	TRBJ2-7	CASSRNTGYEQYF
TRBV2	TRBJ1-4	CASSEAYSNEKLFF
TRBV7-8	TRBJ1-2	CASRGRMGEGEGYTF
TRBV10-3	TRBJ1-4	CAISTGWDEKLFF
TRBV12-3/TRBV12-4	TRBJ2-7	CASSLSAQGEQYF
TRBV27	TRBJ2-3	CASSNWDTRTDTQYF
TRBV12-3/TRBV12-4	TRBJ2-3	CASRVGQPTWDF
TRBV12-3/TRBV12-4	TRBJ1-6	CASSLRGSPLHF
TRBV24-1	TRBJ2-1	CATSGPRGDEQFF
TRBV5-1	TRBJ1-1	CASAVGSVNTEAFF
TRBV27	TRBJ1-5	CASSLGGVNQPQHF
TRBV19	TRBJ1-1	CASSKTGIHTEAFF
TRBV21-1	TRBJ2-4	CASSSGTPVAKNIQYF
TRBV4-2	TRBJ1-5	CASSQDRSGGSNQPQHF
TRBV28	TRBJ1-5	CASSLLGGGDQPQHF
TRBV9	TRBJ2-1	CASSVGETGRRHNEQFF
TRBV6-4	TRBJ1-5	CASSEEVNQPQHF
TRBV28	TRBJ2-5	CASSFQAGSKETQYF
TRBV15	TRBJ2-3	CATSRDQAGGTDTQYF
TRBV30	TRBJ2-1	CAWSVPFRWQFF
TRBV20-1	TRBJ1-2	CSVGHRYGYTF
TRBV19	TRBJ1-5	CASRQGNRSNQPQHF
TRBV5-1	TRBJ2-1	CASSPSGQGAYEQFF